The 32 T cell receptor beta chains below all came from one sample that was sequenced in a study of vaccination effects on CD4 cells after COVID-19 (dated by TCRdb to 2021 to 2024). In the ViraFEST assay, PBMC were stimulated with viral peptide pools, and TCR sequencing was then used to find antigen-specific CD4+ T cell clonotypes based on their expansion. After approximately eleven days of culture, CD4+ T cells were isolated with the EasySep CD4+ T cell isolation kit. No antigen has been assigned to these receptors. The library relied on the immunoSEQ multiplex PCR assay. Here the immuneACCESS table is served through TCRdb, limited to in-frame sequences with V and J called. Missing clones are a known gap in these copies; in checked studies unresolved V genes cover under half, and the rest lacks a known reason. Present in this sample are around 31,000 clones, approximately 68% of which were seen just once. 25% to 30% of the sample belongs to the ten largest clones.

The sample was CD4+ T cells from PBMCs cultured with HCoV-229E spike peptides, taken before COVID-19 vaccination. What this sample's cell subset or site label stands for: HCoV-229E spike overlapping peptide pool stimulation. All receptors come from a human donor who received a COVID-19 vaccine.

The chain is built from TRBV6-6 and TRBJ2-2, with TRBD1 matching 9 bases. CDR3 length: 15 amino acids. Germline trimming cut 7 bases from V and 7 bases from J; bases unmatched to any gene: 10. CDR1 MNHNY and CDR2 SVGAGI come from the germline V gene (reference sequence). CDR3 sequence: CASTTTGGRVGELFF. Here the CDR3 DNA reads TGTGCCAGCACTACGACAGGGGGTAGGGTCGGGGAGCTGTTTTTT.

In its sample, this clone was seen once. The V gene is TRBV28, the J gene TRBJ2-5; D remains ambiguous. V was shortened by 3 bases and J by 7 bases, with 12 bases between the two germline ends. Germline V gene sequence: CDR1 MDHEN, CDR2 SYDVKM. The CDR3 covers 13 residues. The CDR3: CASSFRPPGTQYF. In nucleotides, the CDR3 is TGTGCCAGCAGTTTCCGGCCCCCTGGGACCCAGTACTTC.

DNA for the CDR3: TGTGCCAGCAGCTCACAGGGTAGGGCCTCCTACGAGCAGTACTTC. Translated: CASSSQGRASYEQYF. This chain joins TRBV13 and TRBJ2-7, with TRBD1 as a possible D gene (6 bases). Germline CDR1 is PRHDT and CDR2 is FYEKMQ (reference sequence). The CDR3 contains 15 residues. V was shortened by 4 bases and J by 0 bases, with 13 bases between the two germline ends.

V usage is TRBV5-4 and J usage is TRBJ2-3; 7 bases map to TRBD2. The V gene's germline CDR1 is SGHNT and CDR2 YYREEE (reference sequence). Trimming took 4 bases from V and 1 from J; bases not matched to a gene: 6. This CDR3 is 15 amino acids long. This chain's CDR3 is CASSASGTGTDTQYF. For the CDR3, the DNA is TGTGCCAGCAGCGCTAGCGGTACGGGCACAGATACGCAGTATTTT.

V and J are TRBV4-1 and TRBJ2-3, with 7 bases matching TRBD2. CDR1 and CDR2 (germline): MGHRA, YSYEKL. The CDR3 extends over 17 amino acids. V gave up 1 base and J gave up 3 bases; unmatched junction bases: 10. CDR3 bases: TGCGCCAGCAGCCAAGTCTACGGGGGAGCGGGGACAGATACGCAGTATTTT. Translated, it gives CASSQVYGGAGTDTQYF.

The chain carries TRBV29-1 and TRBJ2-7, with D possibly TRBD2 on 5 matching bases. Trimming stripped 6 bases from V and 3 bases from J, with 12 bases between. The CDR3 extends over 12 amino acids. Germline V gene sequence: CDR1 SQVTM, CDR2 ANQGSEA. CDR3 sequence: CSVVSGDYEQYF. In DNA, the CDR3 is TGCAGCGTCGTTTCCGGGGACTACGAGCAGTACTTC.

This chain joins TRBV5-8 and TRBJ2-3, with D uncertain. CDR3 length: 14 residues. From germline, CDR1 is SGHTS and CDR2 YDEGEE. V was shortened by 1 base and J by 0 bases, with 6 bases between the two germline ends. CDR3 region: CASSLTGSTDTQYF. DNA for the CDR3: TGTGCCAGCAGCTTGACGGGTAGCACAGATACGCAGTATTTT.

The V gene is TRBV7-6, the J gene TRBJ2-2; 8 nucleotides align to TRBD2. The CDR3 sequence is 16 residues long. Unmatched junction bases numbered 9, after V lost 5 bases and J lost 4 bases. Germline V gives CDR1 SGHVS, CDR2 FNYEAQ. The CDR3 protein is CASSAAGTRRTGELFF. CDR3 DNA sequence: TGTGCCAGCAGCGCAGCCGGGACTAGACGCACCGGGGAGCTGTTTTTT.

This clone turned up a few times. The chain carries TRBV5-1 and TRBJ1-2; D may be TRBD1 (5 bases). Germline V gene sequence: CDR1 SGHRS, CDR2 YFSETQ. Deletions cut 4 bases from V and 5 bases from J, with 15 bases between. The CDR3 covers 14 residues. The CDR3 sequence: CASSPGGVQYGYTF. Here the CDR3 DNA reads TGCGCCAGCAGCCCCGGGGGGGTTCAATATGGCTACACCTTC.

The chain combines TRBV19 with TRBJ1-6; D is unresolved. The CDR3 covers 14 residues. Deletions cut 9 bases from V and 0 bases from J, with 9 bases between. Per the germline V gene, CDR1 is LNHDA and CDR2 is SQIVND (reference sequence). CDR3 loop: CASAPSSYNSPLHF. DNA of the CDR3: TGTGCCAGCGCCCCCAGCTCCTATAATTCACCCCTCCACTTT.

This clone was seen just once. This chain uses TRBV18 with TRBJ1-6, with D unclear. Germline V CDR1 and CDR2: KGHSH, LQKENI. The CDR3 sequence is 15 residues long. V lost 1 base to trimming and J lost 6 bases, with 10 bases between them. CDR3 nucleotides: TGTGCCAGCTCACCACTCCCAGACTTTAATTCACCCCTCCACTTT. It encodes CASSPLPDFNSPLHF.

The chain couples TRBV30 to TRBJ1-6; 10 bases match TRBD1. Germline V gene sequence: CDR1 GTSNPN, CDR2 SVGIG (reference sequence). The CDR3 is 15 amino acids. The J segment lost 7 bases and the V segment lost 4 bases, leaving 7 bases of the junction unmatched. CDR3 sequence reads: CAWTGTGATNSPLHF. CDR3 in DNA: TGTGCCTGGACCGGGACAGGGGCGACGAATTCACCCCTCCACTTT.

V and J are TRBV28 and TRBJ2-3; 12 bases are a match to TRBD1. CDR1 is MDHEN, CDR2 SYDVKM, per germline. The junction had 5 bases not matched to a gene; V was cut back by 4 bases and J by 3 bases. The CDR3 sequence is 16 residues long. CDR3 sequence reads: CASSSGTGGKTDTQYF. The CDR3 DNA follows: TGTGCCAGCAGTTCGGGGACAGGGGGCAAAACAGATACGCAGTATTTT.

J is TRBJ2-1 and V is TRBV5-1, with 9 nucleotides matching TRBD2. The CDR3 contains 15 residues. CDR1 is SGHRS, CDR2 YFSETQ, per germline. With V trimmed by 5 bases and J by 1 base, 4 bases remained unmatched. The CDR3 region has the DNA TGCGCCAGCAGATCTGCGGGAGGGTCCTACAATGAGCAGTTCTTC. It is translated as CASRSAGGSYNEQFF.

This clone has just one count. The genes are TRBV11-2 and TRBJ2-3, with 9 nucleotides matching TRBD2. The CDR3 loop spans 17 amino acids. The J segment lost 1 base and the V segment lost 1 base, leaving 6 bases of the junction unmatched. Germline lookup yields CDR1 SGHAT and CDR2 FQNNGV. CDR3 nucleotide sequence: TGTGCCAGCAGCTTAGCTCCGAGGACTAGCGGCACAGATACGCAGTATTTT. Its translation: CASSLAPRTSGTDTQYF.

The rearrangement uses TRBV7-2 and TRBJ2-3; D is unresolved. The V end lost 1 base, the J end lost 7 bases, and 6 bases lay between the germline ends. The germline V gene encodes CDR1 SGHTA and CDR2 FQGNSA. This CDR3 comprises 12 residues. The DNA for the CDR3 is TGTGCCAGCAGCTTAGAACTCTATACGCAGTATTTT. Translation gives CASSLELYTQYF.

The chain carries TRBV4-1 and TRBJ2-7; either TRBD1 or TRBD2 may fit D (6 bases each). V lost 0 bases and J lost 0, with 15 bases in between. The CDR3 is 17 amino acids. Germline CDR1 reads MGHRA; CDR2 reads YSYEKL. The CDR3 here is CASSQDSWGASSYEQYF. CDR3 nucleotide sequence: TGCGCCAGCAGCCAAGACTCGTGGGGGGCTAGCTCCTACGAGCAGTACTTC.

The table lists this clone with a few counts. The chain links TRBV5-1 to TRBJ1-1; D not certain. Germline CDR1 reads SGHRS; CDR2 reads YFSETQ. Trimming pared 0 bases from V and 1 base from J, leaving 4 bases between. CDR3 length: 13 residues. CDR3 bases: TGCGCCAGCAGCTTGGCTAGGAACACTGAAGCTTTCTTT. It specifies CASSLARNTEAFF.

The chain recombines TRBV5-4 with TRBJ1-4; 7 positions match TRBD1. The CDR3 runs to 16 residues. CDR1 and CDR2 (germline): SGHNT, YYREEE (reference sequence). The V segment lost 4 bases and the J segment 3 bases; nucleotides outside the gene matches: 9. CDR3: CASSERTGTANEKLFF. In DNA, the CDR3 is TGTGCCAGCAGCGAACGTACCGGGACAGCTAATGAAAAACTGTTTTTT.

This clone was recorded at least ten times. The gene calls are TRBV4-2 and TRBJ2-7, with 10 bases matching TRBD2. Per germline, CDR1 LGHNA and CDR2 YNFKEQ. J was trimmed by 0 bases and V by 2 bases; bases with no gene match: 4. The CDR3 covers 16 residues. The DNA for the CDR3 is TGTGCCAGCAGCCAACAAAGCGGGGGGGACTCCTACGAGCAGTACTTC. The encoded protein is CASSQQSGGDSYEQYF.

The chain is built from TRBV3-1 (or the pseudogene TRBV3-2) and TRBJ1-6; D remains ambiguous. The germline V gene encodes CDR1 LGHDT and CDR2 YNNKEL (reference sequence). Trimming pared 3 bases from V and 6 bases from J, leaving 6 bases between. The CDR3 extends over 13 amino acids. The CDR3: CASSQGGNSPLHF. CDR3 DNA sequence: TGTGCCAGCAGCCAGGGCGGTAATTCACCCCTCCACTTT.

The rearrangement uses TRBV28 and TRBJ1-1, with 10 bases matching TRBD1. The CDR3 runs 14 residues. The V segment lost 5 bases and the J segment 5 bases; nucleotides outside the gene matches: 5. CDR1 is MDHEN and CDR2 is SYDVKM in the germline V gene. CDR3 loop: CASSPGTGETEAFF. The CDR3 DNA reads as TGTGCCAGCAGTCCCGGGACAGGGGAGACTGAAGCTTTCTTT.

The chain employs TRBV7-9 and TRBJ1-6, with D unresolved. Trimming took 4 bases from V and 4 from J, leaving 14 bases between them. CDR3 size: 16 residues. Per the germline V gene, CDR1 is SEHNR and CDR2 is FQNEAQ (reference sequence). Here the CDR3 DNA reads TGTGCCAGCAGCTCTTTAGGGTCAATGTATAATTCACCCCTCCACTTT. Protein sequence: CASSSLGSMYNSPLHF.

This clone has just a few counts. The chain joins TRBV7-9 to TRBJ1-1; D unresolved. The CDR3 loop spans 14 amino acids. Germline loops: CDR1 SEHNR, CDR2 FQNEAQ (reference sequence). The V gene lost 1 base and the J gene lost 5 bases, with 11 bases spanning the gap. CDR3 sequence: CASSLGAVGTEAFF. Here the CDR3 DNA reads TGTGCCAGCAGCTTAGGGGCGGTGGGTACTGAAGCTTTCTTT.

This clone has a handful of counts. The CDR3 reads CASSFARRTGLMQGTEAFF. DNA of the CDR3: TGTGCCAGCAGTTTCGCCCGCCGAACAGGGTTGATGCAGGGGACTGAAGCTTTCTTT. The V and J genes are TRBV6-2 or TRBV6-3 and TRBJ1-1; TRBD1 might be the D (6 bases). V was trimmed by 4 bases and J by 5 bases, leaving 29 bases between them. Germline-derived CDR1 and CDR2 are MNHEY and SVGEGT. The CDR3 is 19 amino acids.

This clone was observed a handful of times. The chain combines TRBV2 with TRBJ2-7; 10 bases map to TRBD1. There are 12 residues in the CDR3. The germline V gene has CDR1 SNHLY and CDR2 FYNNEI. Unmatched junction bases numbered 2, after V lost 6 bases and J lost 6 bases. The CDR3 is CASSGQGGEQYF. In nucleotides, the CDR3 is TGTGCCAGCAGCGGACAGGGGGGCGAGCAGTACTTC.

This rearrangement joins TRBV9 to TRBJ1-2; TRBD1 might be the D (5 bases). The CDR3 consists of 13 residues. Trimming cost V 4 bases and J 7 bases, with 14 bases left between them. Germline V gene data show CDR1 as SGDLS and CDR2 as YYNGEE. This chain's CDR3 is CASSPRVRGGYTF. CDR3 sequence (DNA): TGTGCCAGCAGCCCCAGGGTTCGCGGTGGCTACACCTTC.

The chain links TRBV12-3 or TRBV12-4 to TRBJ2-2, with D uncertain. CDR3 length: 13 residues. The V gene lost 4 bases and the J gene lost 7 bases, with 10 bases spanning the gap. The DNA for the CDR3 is TGTGCCAGCAGTTCCCTCGTCGGCGGGGAGCTGTTTTTT. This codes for CASSSLVGGELFF.

CDR3 DNA: TGTGCCAGCAGCCCCCAAGGAGCACTTAACTATGGCTACACCTTC. Translation: CASSPQGALNYGYTF. This chain uses TRBV9 with TRBJ1-2, with D unresolved. Trimming pared 4 bases from V and 1 base from J, leaving 14 bases between. From germline, CDR1 is SGDLS and CDR2 YYNGEE. The CDR3 spans 15 residues.

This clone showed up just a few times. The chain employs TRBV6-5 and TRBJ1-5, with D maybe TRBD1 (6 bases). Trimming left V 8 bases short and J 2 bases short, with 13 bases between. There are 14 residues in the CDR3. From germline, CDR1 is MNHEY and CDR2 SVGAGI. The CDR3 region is CASLPPGGNQPQHF. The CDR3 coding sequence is TGTGCCAGCCTCCCTCCAGGGGGCAATCAGCCCCAGCATTTT.

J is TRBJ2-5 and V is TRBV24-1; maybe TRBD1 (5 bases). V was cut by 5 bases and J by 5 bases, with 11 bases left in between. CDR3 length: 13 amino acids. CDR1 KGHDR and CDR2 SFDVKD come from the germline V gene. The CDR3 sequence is CATSGGGAETQYF. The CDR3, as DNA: TGTGCCACCAGTGGAGGTGGGGCGGAGACCCAGTACTTC.

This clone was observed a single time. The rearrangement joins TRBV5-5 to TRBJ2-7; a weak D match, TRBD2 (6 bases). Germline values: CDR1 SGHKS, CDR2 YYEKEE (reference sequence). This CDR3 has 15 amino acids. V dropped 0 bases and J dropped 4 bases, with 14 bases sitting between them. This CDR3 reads CASSLEPGRIYEQYF. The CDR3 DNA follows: TGTGCCAGCAGCTTGGAGCCGGGGAGGATTTACGAGCAGTACTTC.